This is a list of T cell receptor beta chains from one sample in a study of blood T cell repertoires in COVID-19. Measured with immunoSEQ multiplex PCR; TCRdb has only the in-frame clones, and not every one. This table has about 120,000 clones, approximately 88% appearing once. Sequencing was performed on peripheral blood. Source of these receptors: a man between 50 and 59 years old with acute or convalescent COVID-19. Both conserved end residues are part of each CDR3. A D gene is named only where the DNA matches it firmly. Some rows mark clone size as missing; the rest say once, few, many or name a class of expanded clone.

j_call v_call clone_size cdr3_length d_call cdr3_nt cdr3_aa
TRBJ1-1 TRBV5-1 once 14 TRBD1 TGCGCCAGCAGCCCAGGGACAGGGGGGATTGAAGCTTTCTTT CASSPGTGGIEAFF
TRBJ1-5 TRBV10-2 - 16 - TGCGCCAGCAGTCCGGGCCCCGGGGTTTCCAATCAGCCCCAGCATTTT CASSPGPGVSNQPQHF
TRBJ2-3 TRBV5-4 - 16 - TGTGCCAGCAGCTCAGGAGGGACGAGGAGCACAGATACGCAGTATTTT CASSSGGTRSTDTQYF
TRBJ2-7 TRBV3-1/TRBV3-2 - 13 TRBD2 TGTGCCAGCAGCAATATAGCGGGGGCGAAGCAGTACTTC CASSNIAGAKQYF
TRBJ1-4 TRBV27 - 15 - TGTGCCAGCAGTTCAAACAGGGTGAAGCGTGAAAAACTGTTTTTT CASSSNRVKREKLFF
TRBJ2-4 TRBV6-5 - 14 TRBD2 TGTGCCAGCAGCCCGGGGGGTACCAAAAACATTCAGTACTTC CASSPGGTKNIQYF
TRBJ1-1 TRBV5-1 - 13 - TGCGCCAGCAGCTTCCAGGGCGGCACTGAAGCTTTCTTT CASSFQGGTEAFF
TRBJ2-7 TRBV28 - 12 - TGTGCCAGCAAACAGGCCTCCTACGAGCAGTACTTC CASKQASYEQYF
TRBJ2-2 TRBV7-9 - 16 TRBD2 TGTGCCAGCAGCCCTACTAGCGGGAATAAGGCCGGGGAGCTGTTTTTT CASSPTSGNKAGELFF
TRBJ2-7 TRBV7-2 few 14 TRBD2 TGTGCCAGCAGCGTCGGACTAGCTTCCTACGAGCAGTACTTC CASSVGLASYEQYF
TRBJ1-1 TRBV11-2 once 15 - TGTGCCAGCAGCCAGGGGTCCGTCCGCTACCAAGAAGCTTTCTTT CASSQGSVRYQEAFF
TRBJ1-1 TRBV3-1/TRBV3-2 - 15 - TGTGCCAGCAGCGAGCGGACGGTAATGAACACTGAAGCTTTCTTT CASSERTVMNTEAFF
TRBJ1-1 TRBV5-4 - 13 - TGTGCCAGCAGCTTCGCTGACTACACTGAAGCTTTCTTT CASSFADYTEAFF
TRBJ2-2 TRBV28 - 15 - TGTGCCAGCAGTTTTTCCTCCGCGAACACCGGGGAGCTGTTTTTT CASSFSSANTGELFF
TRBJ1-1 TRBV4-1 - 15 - TGCGCCAGCAGCCGCACGAGAGCCGGGAACACTGAAGCTTTCTTT CASSRTRAGNTEAFF
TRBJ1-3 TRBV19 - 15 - TGTGCCAGTAGTATAGTGTCCGGCTCTGGAAACACCATATATTTT CASSIVSGSGNTIYF
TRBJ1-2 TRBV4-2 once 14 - TGTGCCAGCAGCCAAGAAGGGAGATCCTATGGCTACACCTTC CASSQEGRSYGYTF
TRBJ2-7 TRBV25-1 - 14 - TGTGCCAGTACAGACAGGAGACGATCCTACGAGCAGTACTTC CASTDRRRSYEQYF
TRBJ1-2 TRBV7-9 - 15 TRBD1 TGTGCCAGCGCCACTCCGGGACAGGGACGCTATGGCTACACCTTC CASATPGQGRYGYTF
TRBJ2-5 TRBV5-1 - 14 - TGCGCCAGCAGTACAGGGAATACCCAAGAGACCCAGTACTTC CASSTGNTQETQYF
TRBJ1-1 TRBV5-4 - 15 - TGTGCCAGCAGCTTGGTACAACAGAGTAACACTGAAGCTTTCTTT CASSLVQQSNTEAFF
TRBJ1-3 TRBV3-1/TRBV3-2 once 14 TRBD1 TGTGCCAGCAGCCCCCTGACAGGGGTAAACACCATATATTTT CASSPLTGVNTIYF
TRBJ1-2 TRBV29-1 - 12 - TGCAGCGTTGACTCGGACAGCTATGGCTACACCTTC CSVDSDSYGYTF
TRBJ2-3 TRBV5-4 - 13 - TGTGCCAGCAGCTTGCAGGGCACAGATACGCAGTATTTT CASSLQGTDTQYF
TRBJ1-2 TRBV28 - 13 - TGTGCCAGCAGTTTAGGAGATCTTAATGGCTACACCTTC CASSLGDLNGYTF
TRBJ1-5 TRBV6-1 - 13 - TGTGCCAGCAGTGAAGGACAGGTGCAGCCCCAGCATTTT CASSEGQVQPQHF
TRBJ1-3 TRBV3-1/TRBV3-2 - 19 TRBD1 TGTGCCAGCAGCCACCGGGGCAGGACAGGGGGCTTCTTTGGAAACACCATATATTTT CASSHRGRTGGFFGNTIYF
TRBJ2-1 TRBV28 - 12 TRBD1 TGTGCCAGCAGTTTACGGGGACAGGGTCCGTTCTTC CASSLRGQGPFF
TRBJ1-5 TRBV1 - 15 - TGCACCAGCAGCCACCTCGGGTATAGCAATCAGCCCCAGCATTTT CTSSHLGYSNQPQHF
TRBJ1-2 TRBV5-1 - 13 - TGCGCCAGCAGCTTGCGGGGGGACGGTGGCTACACCTTC CASSLRGDGGYTF
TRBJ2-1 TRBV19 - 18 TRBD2 TGTGCCAGTCGGACACGGGGACTAGCCGGGAGCTCCTACAATGAGCAGTTCTTC CASRTRGLAGSSYNEQFF
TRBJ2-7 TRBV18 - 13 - TGTGCCAGCTCACCACAAACAGCCTACGAGCAGTACTTC CASSPQTAYEQYF
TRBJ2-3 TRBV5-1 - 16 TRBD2 TGCGCCAGCAGCCTCTCTGGCGGGGGGACCGCAGATACGCAGTATTTT CASSLSGGGTADTQYF
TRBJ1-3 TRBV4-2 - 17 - TGTGCCAGCAGCCAAGATCGCCGTGTAGGACAGCTGAACACCATATATTTT CASSQDRRVGQLNTIYF
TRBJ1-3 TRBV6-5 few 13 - TGTGCCAGCACGGCCGGACTGGAAAACACCATATATTTT CASTAGLENTIYF
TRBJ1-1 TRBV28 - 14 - TGCGCTATAGAAGAATCGGGAGTGAACACTGAAGCTTTCTTT CAIEESGVNTEAFF
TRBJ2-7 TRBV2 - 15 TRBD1 TGTGCCAGCAGTGACCCTAACAGGGGTTTGTACGAGCAGTACTTC CASSDPNRGLYEQYF
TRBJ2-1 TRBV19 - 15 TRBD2 TGTGCCAGTATTCTGGGAGCGGGAGCGGTCAATGAGCAGTTCTTC CASILGAGAVNEQFF
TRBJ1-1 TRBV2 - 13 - TGTGCCAGCCAGACAGGACGGAACACTGAAGCTTTCTTT CASQTGRNTEAFF
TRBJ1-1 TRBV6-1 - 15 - TGTGCCAGCAGTGAAGGGGGGGGGCTGTACACTGAAGCTTTCTTT CASSEGGGLYTEAFF
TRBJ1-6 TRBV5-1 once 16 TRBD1 TGCGCCAGCAGCTTGGGCGCAGGGGGCGCGGATTCACCCCTCCACTTT CASSLGAGGADSPLHF
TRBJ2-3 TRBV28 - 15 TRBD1 TGTGCCAGCAGTAGCGGACAGGGGGGGGTTCAAACGCAGTATTTT CASSSGQGGVQTQYF
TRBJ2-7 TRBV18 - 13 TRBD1 TGTGCCAGCTCACCAATTGACAGGGCCGAGCAGTACTTC CASSPIDRAEQYF
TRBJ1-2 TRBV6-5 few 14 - TGTGCCAGCACAAACAGGGCGCGTTCCTATGGCTACACCTTC CASTNRARSYGYTF
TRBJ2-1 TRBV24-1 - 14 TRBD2 TGTGCCACAAGAGGGAGCGGGGTTTACAATGAGCAGTTCTTC CATRGSGVYNEQFF
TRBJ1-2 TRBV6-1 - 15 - TGTGCCAGCAGTGAAGCGGACAGCCCTAACTATGGCTACACCTTC CASSEADSPNYGYTF
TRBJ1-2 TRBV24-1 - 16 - TGTGCCACCAGTGATCCCCCTAGACAGGTTCGAGGAGGCTACACCTTC CATSDPPRQVRGGYTF
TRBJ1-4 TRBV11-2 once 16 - TGTGCCAGCAGCTTAGGAACAGGGAAAACTAATGAAAAACTGTTTTTT CASSLGTGKTNEKLFF
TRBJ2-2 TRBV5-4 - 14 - TGTGCCAGCAGCCCGGACACGAACACCGGGGAGCTGTTTTTT CASSPDTNTGELFF
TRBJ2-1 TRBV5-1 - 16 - TGCGCCAGCAGCTTGGCAGGCGCTACCAACTACAATGAGCAGTTCTTC CASSLAGATNYNEQFF
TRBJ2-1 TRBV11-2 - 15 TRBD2 TGTACCAGCAGCTTGCTCGGGACTAGTTACAATGAGCAGTTCTTC CTSSLLGTSYNEQFF
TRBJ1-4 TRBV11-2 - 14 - TGTGCCAGCAGTCCAACAGGGTCGGGTGAAAAACTGTTTTTT CASSPTGSGEKLFF
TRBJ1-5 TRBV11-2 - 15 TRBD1 TGTGCCAGCAGCGTGACCGGGACAGGGGGACAGCCCCAGCATTTT CASSVTGTGGQPQHF
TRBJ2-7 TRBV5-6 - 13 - TGTGCCAGCAGCGCCCGGACAGTATACGAGCAGTACTTC CASSARTVYEQYF